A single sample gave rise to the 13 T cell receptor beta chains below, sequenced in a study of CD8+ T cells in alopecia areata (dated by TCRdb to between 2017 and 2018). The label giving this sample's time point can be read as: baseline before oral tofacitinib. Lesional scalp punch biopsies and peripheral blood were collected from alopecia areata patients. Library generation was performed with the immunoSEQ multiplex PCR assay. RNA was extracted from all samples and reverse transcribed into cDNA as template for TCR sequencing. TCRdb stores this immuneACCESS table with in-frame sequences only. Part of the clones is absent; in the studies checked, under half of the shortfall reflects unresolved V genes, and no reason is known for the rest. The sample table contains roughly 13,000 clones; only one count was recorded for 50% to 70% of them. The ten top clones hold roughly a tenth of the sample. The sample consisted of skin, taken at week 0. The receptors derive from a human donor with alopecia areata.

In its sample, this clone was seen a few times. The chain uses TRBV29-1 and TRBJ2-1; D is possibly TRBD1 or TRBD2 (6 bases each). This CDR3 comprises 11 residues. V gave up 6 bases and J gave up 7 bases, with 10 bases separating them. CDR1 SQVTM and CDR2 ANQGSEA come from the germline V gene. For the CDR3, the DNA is TGCAGCGTGGGGGGCGGAAATGAGCAGTTCTTC. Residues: CSVGGGNEQFF.

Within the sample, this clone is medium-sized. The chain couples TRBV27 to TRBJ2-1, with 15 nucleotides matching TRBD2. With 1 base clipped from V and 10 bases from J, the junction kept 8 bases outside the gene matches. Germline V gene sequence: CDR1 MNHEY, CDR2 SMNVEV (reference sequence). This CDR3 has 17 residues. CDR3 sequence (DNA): TGTGCCAGCAGTTTATTACCGGGACTAGCGGGGGGTGGGGAGCAGTTCTTC. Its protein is CASSLLPGLAGGGEQFF.

CDR3 in amino acids: CAIGDTRNPYYSGNTIYF. The CDR3, as DNA: TGTGCCATCGGGGACACACGAAACCCTTATTACTCTGGAAACACCATATATTTT. The chain joins TRBV10-3 to TRBJ1-3; TRBD1 is a possible D gene (6 bases). Germline V gene lookup returns CDR1 ENHRY and CDR2 SYGVKD. There are 18 residues in the CDR3. Trimming stripped 8 bases from V and 0 bases from J, with 23 bases between.

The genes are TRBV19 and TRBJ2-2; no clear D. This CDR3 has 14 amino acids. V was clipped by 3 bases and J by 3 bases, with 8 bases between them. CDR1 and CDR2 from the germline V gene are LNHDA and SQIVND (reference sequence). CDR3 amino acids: CASSIGRYTGELFF. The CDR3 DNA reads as TGTGCCAGTAGTATCGGAAGATACACCGGGGAGCTGTTTTTT. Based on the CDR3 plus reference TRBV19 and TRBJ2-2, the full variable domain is DGGITQSPKYLFRKEGQNVTLSCEQNLNHDAMYWYRQDPGQGLRLIYYSQIVNDFQKGDIAEGYSVSREKKESFPLTVTSAQKNPTAFYLCASSIGRYTGELFFGEGSRLTVL.

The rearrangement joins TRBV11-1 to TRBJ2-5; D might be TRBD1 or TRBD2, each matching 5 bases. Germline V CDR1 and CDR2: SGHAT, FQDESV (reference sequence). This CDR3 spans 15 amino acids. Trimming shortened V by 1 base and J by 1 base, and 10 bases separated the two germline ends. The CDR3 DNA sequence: TGTGCCAGCAGCTTAGGCCGGGACGGCCAAGAGACCCAGTACTTC. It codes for CASSLGRDGQETQYF.

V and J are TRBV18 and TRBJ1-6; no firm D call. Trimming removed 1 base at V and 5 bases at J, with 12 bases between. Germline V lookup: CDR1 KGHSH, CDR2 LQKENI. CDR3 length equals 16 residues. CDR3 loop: CASSPRGTADNSPLHF. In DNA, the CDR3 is TGTGCCAGCTCACCACGGGGAACAGCAGATAATTCACCCCTCCACTTT.

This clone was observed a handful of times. CDR3 DNA sequence: TGTGCCAGCAGCACCCGGCGGGGGGTGTCCTACAATGAGCAGTTCTTC. This codes for CASSTRRGVSYNEQFF. V gene TRBV7-2 combines with J gene TRBJ2-1, with 8 nucleotides matching TRBD2. The junction had 7 bases not matched to a gene; V was cut back by 5 bases and J by 1 base. The germline V gene has CDR1 SGHTA and CDR2 FQGNSA. This CDR3 has 16 residues.

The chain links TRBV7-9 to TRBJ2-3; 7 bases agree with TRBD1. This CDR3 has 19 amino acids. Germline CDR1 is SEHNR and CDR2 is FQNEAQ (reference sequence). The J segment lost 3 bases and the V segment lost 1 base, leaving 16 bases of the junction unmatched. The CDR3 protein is CASSLVYGVPGQPTDTQYF. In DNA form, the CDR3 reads TGTGCCAGCAGCTTAGTTTATGGGGTTCCGGGACAGCCGACAGATACGCAGTATTTT.

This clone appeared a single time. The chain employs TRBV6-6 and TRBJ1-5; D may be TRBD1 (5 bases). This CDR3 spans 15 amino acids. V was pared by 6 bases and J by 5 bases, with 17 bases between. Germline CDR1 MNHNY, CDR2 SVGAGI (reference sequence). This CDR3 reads CASRILGLGDQPQHF. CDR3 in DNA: TGTGCCAGCAGGATTCTGGGACTTGGGGATCAGCCCCAGCATTTT.

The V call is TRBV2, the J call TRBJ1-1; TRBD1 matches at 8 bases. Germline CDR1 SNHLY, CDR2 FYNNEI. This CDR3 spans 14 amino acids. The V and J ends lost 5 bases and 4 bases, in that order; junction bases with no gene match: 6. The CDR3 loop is CASSRTGSGTEAFF. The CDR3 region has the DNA TGTGCCAGCAGTAGGACAGGGTCGGGCACTGAAGCTTTCTTT.

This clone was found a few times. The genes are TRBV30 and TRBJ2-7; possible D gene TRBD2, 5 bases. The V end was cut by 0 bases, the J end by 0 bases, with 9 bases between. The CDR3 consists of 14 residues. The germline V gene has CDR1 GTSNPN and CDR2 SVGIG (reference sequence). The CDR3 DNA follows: TGTGCCTGGAGTGTAGGAACTAGCTCCTACGAGCAGTACTTC. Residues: CAWSVGTSSYEQYF.

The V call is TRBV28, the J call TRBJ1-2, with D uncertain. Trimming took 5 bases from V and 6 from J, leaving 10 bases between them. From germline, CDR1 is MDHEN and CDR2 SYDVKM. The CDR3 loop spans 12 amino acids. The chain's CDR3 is CASSKNKDGYTF. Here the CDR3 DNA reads TGTGCCAGCAGTAAAAACAAAGATGGCTACACCTTC.

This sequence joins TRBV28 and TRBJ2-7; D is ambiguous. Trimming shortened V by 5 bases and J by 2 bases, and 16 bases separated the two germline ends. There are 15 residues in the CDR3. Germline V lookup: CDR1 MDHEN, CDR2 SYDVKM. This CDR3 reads CASSPFRGLTYEQYF. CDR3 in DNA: TGTGCCAGCAGTCCCTTCAGAGGTCTCACCTACGAGCAGTACTTC.